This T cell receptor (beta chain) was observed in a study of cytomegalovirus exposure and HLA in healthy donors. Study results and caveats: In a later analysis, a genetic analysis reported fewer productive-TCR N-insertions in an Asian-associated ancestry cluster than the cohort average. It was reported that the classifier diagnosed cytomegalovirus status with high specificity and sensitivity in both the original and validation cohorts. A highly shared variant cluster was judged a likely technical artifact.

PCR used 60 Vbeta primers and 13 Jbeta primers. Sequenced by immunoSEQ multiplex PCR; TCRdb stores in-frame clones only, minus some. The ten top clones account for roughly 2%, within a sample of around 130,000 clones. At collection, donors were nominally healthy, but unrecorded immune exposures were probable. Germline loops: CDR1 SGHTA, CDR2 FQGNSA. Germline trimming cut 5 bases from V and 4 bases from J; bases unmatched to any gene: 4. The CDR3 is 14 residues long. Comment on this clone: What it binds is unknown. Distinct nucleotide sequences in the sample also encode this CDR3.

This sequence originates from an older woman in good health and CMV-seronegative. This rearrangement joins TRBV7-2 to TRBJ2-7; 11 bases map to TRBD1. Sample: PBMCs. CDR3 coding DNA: TGTGCCAGCAGCGCCGGGACAGGGGGTTACGAGCAGTACTTC. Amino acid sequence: CASSAGTGGYEQYF.